The sequence of this TCR beta chain was determined in a study of blood T cell repertoires in COVID-19. Study information: Acute-phase and convalescent COVID-19 samples originated in the United States, Italy and Spain. Sample material is recorded as cDNA or gDNA derived from T cells, B-cell-depleted T cells, or PBMCs.

Per the original methods: Amplified reference gene primers provided the basis for estimating nucleated cell counts. TCRdb keeps only in-frame clones here, not all; method: immunoSEQ multiplex PCR. V, J and clone size were drawn from that table, and D and trimming were deduced from the DNA. The sample lists more than 350,000 clones; around 92% were seen once. V was shortened by 7 bases and J by 0 bases, with 7 bases between the two germline ends. The germline V gene has CDR1 SGHDT and CDR2 YYEEEE. The CDR3 is 12 residues long. Enrolled during active infection, Seattle patients were then followed longitudinally.

The genes are TRBV5-6 and TRBJ1-2, with no clear D. This sequence originates from a woman in her twenties or thirties with COVID-19, enrolled during active disease. The sample consisted of peripheral blood. The CDR3 DNA is TGTGCCAGCCGCGACACTAACTATGGCTACACCTTC. Its translation: CASRDTNYGYTF.